This TCR beta chain was identified during a study of T-cell memory formation after mild COVID-19. Study-wide background: Clusters were largely donor specific.

CDR1 and CDR2 from the germline V gene are LNHNV and YYDKDF (reference sequence). V lost 0 bases, J lost 7 bases, and 16 bases lay in between. The CDR3 length is 16 residues. TCRdb reprocessed the 5' RACE reads via MiXCR and lists one record per CDR3 protein. Here the sample spans about 420,000 distinct CDR3 sequences, about 22% being singletons. Study-level results: Cross-reactive memory seemingly joined, as some responding clones were found in pre-infection memory.

This clonotype appeared a few times. What it recognizes is unknown. Sequenced: PBMCs or a T cell subset sorted from them (not recorded which). This sequence was found in an adult woman who had mild COVID-19 (a few samples of this study predate the infection). Cell type and time point are not known. J is TRBJ1-3 and V is TRBV15; a weak D match, TRBD1 (6 bases). The CDR3 DNA sequence: TGTGCCACCAGCAGAGATCCGGGACAACAGGGCAACACCATATATTTT. Its protein is CATSRDPGQQGNTIYF.